Listed below are T cell receptor beta chains from one sample, sequenced in a study of CD8 T cells in ankylosing spondylitis. TCRdb re-called the 5' RACE reads with MiXCR, one entry per CDR3 protein. The sample has around 890,000 distinct CDR3 sequences; about 12% are singletons. The specimen sequenced was blood, either unsorted or a sorted T cell fraction (not recorded which). Receptor source: a male donor with ankylosing spondylitis. Both conserved end residues are part of each CDR3. The D gene is left open where the match is weak. Rows may omit the clone size; those that give it use once, few, many or a size class.

CASSITPRQPQHF	TGTGCCAGCAGTATTACCCCGCGCCAGCCCCAGCATTTT	TRBV28	few	TRBJ1-5	NA
CSALNLGGGYTF	TGCAGTGCTCTAAATCTAGGGGGTGGCTACACCTTC	TRBV20-1	many	TRBJ1-2	NA
CATSESRDRAEAFF	TGTGCCACCAGTGAATCGAGGGACAGGGCTGAAGCTTTCTTT	TRBV24-1	NA	TRBJ1-1	TRBD1
CASSQRTGSQRTQYF	TGCGCCAGCAGCCAGCGGACAGGGTCCCAGAGGACCCAGTACTTC	TRBV4-3	NA	TRBJ2-5	TRBD1
CASSEGANQPQHF	TGTGCCAGCAGTGAGGGGGCGAATCAGCCCCAGCATTTT	TRBV6-2/TRBV6-3	few	TRBJ1-5	TRBD1
CSASGTGSMNTEAFF	TGCAGTGCTAGCGGGACAGGGAGTATGAACACTGAAGCTTTCTTT	TRBV20-1	few	TRBJ1-1	TRBD1
CSAARAPSYEQYF	TGCAGCGCGGCGAGGGCCCCCTCCTACGAGCAGTACTTC	TRBV20-1	NA	TRBJ2-7	NA
CASSRLAGINEQFF	TGTGCTAGCAGTCGACTAGCGGGGATCAATGAGCAGTTCTTC	TRBV7-7	NA	TRBJ2-1	TRBD2
CASSPIAISSYNEQFF	TGCGCCAGCAGCCCGATAGCGATAAGCTCCTACAATGAGCAGTTCTTC	TRBV5-1	NA	TRBJ2-1	NA
CASSPGFTAKNIQYF	TGTGCCAGCAGCCCTGGCTTTACAGCCAAAAACATTCAGTACTTC	TRBV6-1	NA	TRBJ2-4	NA
CSVGSMNTEAFF	TGCAGTGTCGGCTCTATGAACACTGAAGCTTTCTTT	TRBV20-1	many	TRBJ1-1	NA
CASSSRTGPQETQYF	TGTGCCAGCAGTTCACGGACAGGGCCCCAAGAGACCCAGTACTTC	TRBV12-3/TRBV12-4	few	TRBJ2-5	TRBD1
CASSLGWLAGLEGGSYNEQFF	TGCGCCAGCAGCTTGGGGTGGCTAGCGGGCCTCGAGGGAGGGTCCTACAATGAGCAGTTCTTC	TRBV5-1	NA	TRBJ2-1	TRBD2
CASSLIGSEGTAFF	TGTGCCAGCAGCTTAATCGGGAGTGAGGGAACGGCTTTCTTT	TRBV7-2	many	TRBJ1-1	NA
CASSPGTSRQYF	TGTGCCAGCAGTCCAGGGACATCACGGCAGTACTTC	TRBV6-2/TRBV6-3	many	TRBJ2-7	NA
CATSGNGEQYF	TGTGCCACCAGCGGGAACGGCGAGCAGTACTTC	TRBV15	NA	TRBJ2-7	NA
CSVQNSNQPQHF	TGCAGTGTACAGAATAGCAATCAGCCCCAGCATTTT	TRBV20-1	few	TRBJ1-5	NA
CASSPDREGEQYF	TGTGCCAGCTCACCGGACAGGGAGGGTGAGCAGTACTTC	TRBV18	NA	TRBJ2-7	NA
CAISEFPGEAGELFF	TGTGCCATCAGTGAGTTTCCAGGGGAGGCCGGGGAGCTGTTTTTT	TRBV10-3	many	TRBJ2-2	NA
CASSGRETGKQWSNQPQHF	TGCGCCAGCAGTGGGAGGGAGACAGGGAAACAATGGAGCAATCAGCCCCAGCATTTT	TRBV10-1	few	TRBJ1-5	TRBD1
CSAVTGGTDTQYF	TGCAGTGCGGTCACAGGGGGAACAGATACGCAGTATTTT	TRBV20-1	few	TRBJ2-3	TRBD1
CAISEETGGTYGYTF	TGTGCCATCAGTGAAGAAACAGGGGGCACCTATGGCTACACCTTC	TRBV10-3	few	TRBJ1-2	TRBD1
CASTSSGVPYNEQFF	TGCGCCAGCACATCTTCAGGGGTCCCCTACAATGAGCAGTTCTTC	TRBV5-1	NA	TRBJ2-1	NA
CASSSRTGVGEQYF	TGTGCCAGCAGTTCGCGGACAGGGGTTGGCGAGCAGTACTTC	TRBV6-2/TRBV6-3	many	TRBJ2-7	TRBD1
CSVPSGSGGPLSVEQFF	TGCAGCGTCCCTAGTGGTAGCGGGGGCCCCTTGAGTGTTGAGCAGTTCTTC	TRBV29-1	NA	TRBJ2-1	TRBD2
CASSVAIVGDEQFF	TGTGCCAGCAGCGTAGCGATCGTTGGAGATGAGCAGTTCTTC	TRBV9	many	TRBJ2-1	NA
CASSLLPRATGTEAFF	TGCGCCAGCAGCTTGTTACCCCGGGCCACGGGCACTGAAGCTTTCTTT	TRBV5-1	few	TRBJ1-1	NA
CASSLESRGAETQYF	TGCGCCAGCAGCCTCGAGTCCCGGGGCGCGGAGACCCAGTACTTC	TRBV4-3	once	TRBJ2-5	NA
CASSQEGDHADTQYF	TGCGCCAGCAGCCAAGAAGGTGACCACGCAGATACGCAGTATTTT	TRBV4-3	many	TRBJ2-3	NA
CSATPGQGGPLHF	TGCAGTGCTACACCGGGACAGGGGGGTCCCCTCCACTTT	TRBV20-1	few	TRBJ1-6	TRBD1